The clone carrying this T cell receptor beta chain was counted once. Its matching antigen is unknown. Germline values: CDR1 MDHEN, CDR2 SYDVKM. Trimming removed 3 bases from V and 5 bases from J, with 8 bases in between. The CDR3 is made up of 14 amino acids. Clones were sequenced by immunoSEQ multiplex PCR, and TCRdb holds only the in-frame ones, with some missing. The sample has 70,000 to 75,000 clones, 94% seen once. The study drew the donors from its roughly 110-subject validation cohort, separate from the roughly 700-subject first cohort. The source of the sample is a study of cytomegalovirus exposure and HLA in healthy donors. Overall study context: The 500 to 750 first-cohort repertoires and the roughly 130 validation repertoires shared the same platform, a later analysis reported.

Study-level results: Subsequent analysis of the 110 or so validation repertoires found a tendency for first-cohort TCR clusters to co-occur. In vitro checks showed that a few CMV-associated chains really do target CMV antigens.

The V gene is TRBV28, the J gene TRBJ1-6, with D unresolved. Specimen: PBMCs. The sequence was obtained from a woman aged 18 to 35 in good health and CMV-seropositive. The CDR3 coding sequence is TGTGCCAGCAGTTTCGGTCCTAATAATTCACCCCTCCACTTT. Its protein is CASSFGPNNSPLHF.